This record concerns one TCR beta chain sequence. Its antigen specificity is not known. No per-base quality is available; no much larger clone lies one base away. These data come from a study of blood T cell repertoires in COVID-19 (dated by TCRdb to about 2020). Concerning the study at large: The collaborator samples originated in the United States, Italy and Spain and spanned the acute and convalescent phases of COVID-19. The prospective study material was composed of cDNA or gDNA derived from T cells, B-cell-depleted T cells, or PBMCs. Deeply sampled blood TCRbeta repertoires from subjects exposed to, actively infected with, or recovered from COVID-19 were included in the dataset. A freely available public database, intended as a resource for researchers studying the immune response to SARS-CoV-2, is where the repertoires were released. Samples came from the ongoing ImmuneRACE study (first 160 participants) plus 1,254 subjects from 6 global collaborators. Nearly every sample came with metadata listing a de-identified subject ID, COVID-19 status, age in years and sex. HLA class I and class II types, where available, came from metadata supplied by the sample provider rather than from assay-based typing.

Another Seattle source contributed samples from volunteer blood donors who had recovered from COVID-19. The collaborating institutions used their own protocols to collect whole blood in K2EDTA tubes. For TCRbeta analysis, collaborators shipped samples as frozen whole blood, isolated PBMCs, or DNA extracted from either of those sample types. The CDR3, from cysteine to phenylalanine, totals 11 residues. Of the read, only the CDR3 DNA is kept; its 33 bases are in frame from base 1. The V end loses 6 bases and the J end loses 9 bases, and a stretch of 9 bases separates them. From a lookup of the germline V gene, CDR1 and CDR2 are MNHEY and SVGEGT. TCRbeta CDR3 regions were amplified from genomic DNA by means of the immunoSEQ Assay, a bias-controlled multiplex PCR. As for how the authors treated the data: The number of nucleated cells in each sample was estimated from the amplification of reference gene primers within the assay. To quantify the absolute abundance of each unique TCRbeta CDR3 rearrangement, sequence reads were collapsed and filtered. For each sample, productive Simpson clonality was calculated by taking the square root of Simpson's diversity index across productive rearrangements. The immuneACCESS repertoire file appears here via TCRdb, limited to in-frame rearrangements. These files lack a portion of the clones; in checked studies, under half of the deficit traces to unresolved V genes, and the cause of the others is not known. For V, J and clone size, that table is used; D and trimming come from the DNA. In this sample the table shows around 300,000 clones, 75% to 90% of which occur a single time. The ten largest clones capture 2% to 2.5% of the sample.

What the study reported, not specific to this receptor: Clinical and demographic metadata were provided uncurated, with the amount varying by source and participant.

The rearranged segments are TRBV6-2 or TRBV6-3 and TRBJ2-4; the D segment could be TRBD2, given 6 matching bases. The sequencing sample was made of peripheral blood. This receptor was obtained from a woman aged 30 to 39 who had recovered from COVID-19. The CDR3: CASSTEGIQYF. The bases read TGTGCCAGCAGCACGGAGGGCATTCAGTACTTC.